The source of this T cell receptor beta chain is a study of regulatory T cells in long-lasting Graves disease. The authors built TCR beta libraries using iRepertoire HTBI primers and Arm-PCR of CDR3 regions. TCRdb re-called the multiplex PCR reads through MiXCR, storing one row per CDR3 protein. The sample holds over 450,000 distinct CDR3 sequences; 20% to 25% are singletons and the top ten take about 6.6%. The CDR3 is 12 residues long. Trimming stripped 10 bases from V and 4 bases from J, with 14 bases between. In germline, CDR1 is ENHRY, CDR2 SYGVKD. Noted time point: persistent/refractory GD, antithyroid drugs over 5 years with positive TRAb. RNA isolated from PBMCs was used to make the TCR library.

This sequence was found in a female donor with Graves disease. Sequencing used peripheral blood mononuclear cells (PBMCs), obtained when the disease was refractory, from a patient treated with antithyroid drugs. The chain has TRBV10-3 and TRBJ2-7; the D gene is possibly TRBD2 (5 bases). The DNA for the CDR3 is TGTGCCACCCTAGACGGGGAGTACGAGCAGTACTTC. This sequence encodes CATLDGEYEQYF.